A selection of T cell receptor beta chains follows, all from one sample in a study of response to subunit inactivated influenza vaccine. TCRdb used MiXCR to reprocess the RT-PCR reads, holding one entry per CDR3 protein. The sample lists about 540,000 distinct CDR3 sequences; around a quarter were seen once. The same data also contributed to another study, on T cells expressing NK-cell markers.

This sample comprised CD4+ T cells sorted from PBMCs, obtained 12 days after vaccination. Source of these receptors: a man aged 45-60 years who received an inactivated influenza vaccine. Both conserved end residues are part of each CDR3. The D gene is left open where the match is weak. Clone size is given for some rows only: seen once, a few or many times, or a class if the clone is expanded.

V	J	size	D	DNA	CDR3
TRBV6-2/TRBV6-3	TRBJ2-7	.	.	TGTGCCAGCAGTTACTTTCGGACCTACGAGCAGTACTTC	CASSYFRTYEQYF
TRBV6-5	TRBJ2-5	few	.	TGTGCCAGCAGTTATCGCAGGGGCGAGGGCCAAGAGACCCAGTACTTC	CASSYRRGEGQETQYF
TRBV14	TRBJ2-5	.	.	TGTGCCAGCAGCCTACGTTACAGGGGAGGAGGAGAGACCCAGTACTTC	CASSLRYRGGGETQYF
TRBV2	TRBJ1-6	.	.	TGTGCCAGCAGTGTGGTCAGTACCCTCCACTTT	CASSVVSTLHF
TRBV4-1	TRBJ2-3	few	.	TGCGCCAGCAGCCAAGCCGGAGGTCAAGTCGCGAAACCTGGCCCAGATACGCAGTATTTT	CASSQAGGQVAKPGPDTQYF
TRBV24-1	TRBJ2-2	few	TRBD1	TGTGCCACCAGTGAGCCAGGGGGCCAATACACCGGGGAGCTGTTTTTT	CATSEPGGQYTGELFF
TRBV20-1	TRBJ2-1	few	TRBD2	TGCAGTCCGGCGGCCGGGACTACCTACAATGAGCAGTTCTTC	CSPAAGTTYNEQFF
TRBV9	TRBJ2-2	.	TRBD1	TGTGCCAGCACCCAAATGACAGGGACGAACACCGGGGAGCTGTTTTTT	CASTQMTGTNTGELFF
TRBV12-3/TRBV12-4	TRBJ2-1	.	.	TGTGCCACCAGCTGGGGTCTAGCCGTTGGCAATGAGCAGTTCTTC	CATSWGLAVGNEQFF
TRBV11-2	TRBJ2-7	few	.	TGTGCCAGCAGCTCAAGACCAGTCAACGAGCAGTACTTC	CASSSRPVNEQYF
TRBV27	TRBJ2-2	.	.	TGTGCCAGCAGTTTAATAGGGTTGGACACCGGGGAGCTGTTTTTT	CASSLIGLDTGELFF
TRBV3-1	TRBJ2-1	few	TRBD2	TGTGCCAGCAGCCGACTACTAGCGGGGGTCTACAATGAGCAGTTCTTC	CASSRLLAGVYNEQFF